This TCR beta chain was obtained from a study of OX40 agonist ivuxolimab in advanced cancers. The study, taken as a whole, reports: Individuals who were partial responders at 0.1-3.0 mg/kg had clonal expansion that ranked among the lowest. In a subset of nonresponders, normalized T-cell clonal expansion was also low.

The method was immunoSEQ multiplex PCR; TCRdb's version includes in-frame clones alone and lacks a portion of them. This table has about 150,000 clones, approximately 94% appearing once. In regard to this clone: Its specificity is unknown.

This TCR came from an adult with an advanced solid tumor such as melanoma, head and neck, liver or kidney cancer. The sequencing here drew on CD4+ or CD8+ T cells sorted from blood, taken in a trial of the OX40 agonist ivuxolimab.

CDR3 loop: CANYTIPGTGFYEQYF. As DNA, the CDR3 is TGCGCCAACTACACTATCCCGGGGACAGGGTTCTACGAGCAGTACTTC. The chain is built from TRBV5-1 and TRBJ2-7; 9 bases map to TRBD1. Per the germline V gene, CDR1 is SGHRS and CDR2 is YFSETQ. The CDR3 contains 16 residues. V trimming: 9 bases; J trimming: 3 bases; junction bases outside the gene matches: 16.